The present T cell receptor beta chain was sequenced within a study of blood T cell repertoires in COVID-19. About the study: Some COVID-19 samples were acute and others convalescent; all came from the United States, Italy and Spain. Sample material is recorded as cDNA or gDNA derived from T cells, B-cell-depleted T cells, or PBMCs.

Trimming cost V 4 bases and J 1 base; bases outside gene matches: 6. Germline V gene sequence: CDR1 SGHRS, CDR2 YFSETQ. The CDR3 spans 15 residues. Assay: immunoSEQ multiplex PCR; the TCRdb copy retains only in-frame clones and omits some. This table has 77,000 or so clones, approximately 80% appearing once. The specimen was peripheral blood. The origin of this receptor is a woman between 55 and 75 years old with acute or convalescent COVID-19. The J gene is TRBJ1-1, the V gene TRBV5-1, with TRBD1 identical over 8 bases. The CDR3 region is CASSLSTGGNTEAFF. The DNA for the CDR3 is TGCGCCAGCAGCCTCTCAACAGGGGGGAACACTGAAGCTTTCTTT.